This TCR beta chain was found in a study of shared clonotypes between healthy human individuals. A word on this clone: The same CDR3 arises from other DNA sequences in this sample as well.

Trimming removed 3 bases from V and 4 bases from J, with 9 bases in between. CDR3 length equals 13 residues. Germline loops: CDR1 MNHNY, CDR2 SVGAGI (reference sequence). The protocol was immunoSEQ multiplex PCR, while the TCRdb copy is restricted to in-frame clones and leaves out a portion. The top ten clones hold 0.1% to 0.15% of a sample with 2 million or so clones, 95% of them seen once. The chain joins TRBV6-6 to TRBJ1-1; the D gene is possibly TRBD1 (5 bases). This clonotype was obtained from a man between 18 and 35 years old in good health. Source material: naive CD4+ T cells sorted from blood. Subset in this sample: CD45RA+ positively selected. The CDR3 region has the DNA TGTGCCAGCAGTTATTCGGGGGGCACTGAAGCTTTCTTT. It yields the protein CASSYSGGTEAFF.